This TCR beta chain was captured in a study of T cell changes during pregnancy in multiple sclerosis. Notes on this clone: The junction and the germline gene differ at one end; a read error may be behind it.

Profiled with immunoSEQ multiplex PCR; TCRdb holds only in-frame clones, not every one. The sample lists tens of thousands of clones; around 90% were seen once. The clonotype was recovered from a female donor with multiple sclerosis, enrolled in a pregnancy study. The sample consisted of CD4+ T cells from peripheral blood mononuclear cells, taken in the second trimester of pregnancy.

CDR3 nucleotides: TGTGCGTGGACTAGCGGGAGCCCAGGGTTGAATGAGCAGTTCTTC. The encoded protein is CAWTSGSPGLNEQFF. The genes are TRBV30 and TRBJ2-1, with 13 bases aligning to TRBD2. Germline CDR1 is GTSNPN and CDR2 is SVGIG (reference sequence). CDR3 size: 15 residues.